This TCR beta chain is drawn from a study of blood T cell repertoires in COVID-19. Turning to the study itself: The analysed material was cDNA or gDNA that came from T cells, B-cell-depleted T cells, or PBMCs.

Source study methods: Amplification of reference gene primers provided the estimated nucleated cell counts. Profiled with immunoSEQ multiplex PCR; TCRdb holds only in-frame clones, not every one. V and J calls and clone size follow that table, whereas D and trimming were derived from the DNA. The table lists some 140,000 clones, almost 85% of them singletons, with about 1.5% in the top ten. V lost 7 bases, J lost 6 bases, and 12 bases stayed unmatched. CDR1 is SGHNT, CDR2 YYREEE, per germline (reference sequence). This CDR3 spans 16 amino acids. The clonotype comes from a man aged 55 to 69 with acute or convalescent COVID-19. The sequencing input was peripheral blood. This chain uses TRBV5-4 with TRBJ2-2; 10 bases map to TRBD2. CDR3 DNA: TGTGCCAGCGGTACCGAGCGGGGGGGCCTGTCCGGGGAGCTGTTTTTT. Encoded protein: CASGTERGGLSGELFF.